This T cell receptor beta chain was observed in a study of blood T cell repertoires in COVID-19. The overall study: The United States, Italy and Spain supplied acute and convalescent COVID-19 samples. Sources were T cells, B-cell-depleted T cells, or PBMCs; the material itself was cDNA or gDNA.

The authors' processing: Nucleated cell number was recorded as an estimate derived from reference gene primer amplification. Assay: immunoSEQ multiplex PCR; the TCRdb copy retains only in-frame clones and omits some. For V, J and clone size, that table is used; D and trimming come from the DNA. The sample includes 130,000 to 150,000 clones, 70% to 90% of them seen just once. As regards this clone: The junction differs from germline at one of its ends, possibly a read error.

Germline lookup yields CDR1 SEHNR and CDR2 FQNEAQ (reference sequence). The CDR3 has 16 amino acids. This TCR was recovered from a man aged 55 to 69 with active or convalescent COVID-19. The source material was peripheral blood. The chain employs TRBV7-9 and TRBJ2-1; TRBD2 aligns across 7 bases. The CDR3 protein is CASSPASGASYNEQFF. The CDR3, as DNA: TGTGCCAGCAGCCCTGCCAGCGGGGCATCCTATAATGAGCAGTTCTTC.